The present T cell receptor beta chain was sequenced within a study of CXCR4 blockade with PD-1 therapy in pancreatic cancer. Overall study findings and caveats: Without paired alpha-beta data, shared specificity of dominant clones is unconfirmed. Intratumoral clonality (mean around 0.13) exceeded healthy blood (less than 0.055) but did not track survival. Frequent tumor clones were encoded by many distinct rearrangements, suggesting shared antigens.

Concerning this clone itself: What it binds is not known.

Only in-frame clones appear in the TCRdb table, and some are missing; sequencing was by immunoSEQ multiplex PCR. The sample records thousands of clones, approximately 40% being singletons. Patients who provided the archived tumor blocks had not received neoadjuvant therapy before surgery. The CDR3 contains 16 residues. Trimming took off 4 bases at V and 0 bases at J, with 15 bases between the two ends. CDR1 and CDR2 from the germline V gene are SGHDN and FVKESK. The chain joins TRBV14 to TRBJ1-1; D is possibly TRBD1 (5 bases). The specimen was tumor tissue. The source is a human donor with pancreatic ductal adenocarcinoma. The CDR3 sequence: CASSPLSGTVNTEAFF. CDR3 bases: TGTGCCAGCAGCCCGCTTAGCGGGACGGTGAACACTGAAGCTTTCTTT.